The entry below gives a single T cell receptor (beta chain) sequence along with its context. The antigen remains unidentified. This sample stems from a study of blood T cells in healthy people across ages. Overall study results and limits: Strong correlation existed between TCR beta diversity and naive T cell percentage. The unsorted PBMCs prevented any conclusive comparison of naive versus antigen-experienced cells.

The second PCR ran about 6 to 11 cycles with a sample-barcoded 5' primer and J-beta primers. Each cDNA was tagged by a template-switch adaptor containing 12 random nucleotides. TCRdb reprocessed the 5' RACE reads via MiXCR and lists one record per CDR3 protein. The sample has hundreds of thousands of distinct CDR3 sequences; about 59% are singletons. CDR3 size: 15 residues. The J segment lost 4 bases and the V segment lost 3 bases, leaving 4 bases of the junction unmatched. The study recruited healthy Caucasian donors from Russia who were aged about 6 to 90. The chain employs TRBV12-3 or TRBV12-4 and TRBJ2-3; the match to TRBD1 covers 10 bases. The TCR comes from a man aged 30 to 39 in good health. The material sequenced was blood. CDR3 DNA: TGTGCCAGCAGTTTGTGGGACAGGGGCTCAGATACGCAGTATTTT. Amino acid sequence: CASSLWDRGSDTQYF.